These 8 T cell receptor beta chains share one sample of origin, sequenced in a study of shared clonotypes between healthy human individuals. Only in-frame clones appear in the TCRdb table, and some are missing; sequencing was by immunoSEQ multiplex PCR. Among millions of clones listed, 90% to 95% were seen once. The material sequenced was naive CD4+ T cells sorted from blood. Described subset: CD45RA+ positively selected. The receptors here all came from a man younger than 35 in good health.

As DNA, the CDR3 is TGTGCCAGCATTAGGGGCGGGGACCATCAGCCCCAGCATTTT. It is translated as CASIRGGDHQPQHF. This sequence joins TRBV28 and TRBJ1-5; tentative D call: TRBD1 (5 bases). The CDR3 runs to 14 residues. Between the trimmed V and J ends, which lost 7 bases and 5 bases, there was a span of 15 bases. Looked up from germline, CDR1 is MDHEN and CDR2 is SYDVKM.

This chain joins TRBV29-1 and TRBJ1-5; 7 positions match TRBD1. The germline gives CDR1 SQVTM, CDR2 ANQGSEA. After removal of 4 bases from V and 2 bases from J, the junction contained 8 bases not matched to a gene. The CDR3 runs 15 residues. The CDR3 protein is CSVAEGALGNQPQHF. Here the CDR3 DNA reads TGCAGCGTTGCAGAGGGGGCTCTGGGCAATCAGCCCCAGCATTTT. The full variable domain, its missing parts supplied by reference TRBV29-1 and TRBJ1-5, is SAVISQKPSRDICQRGTSLTIQCQVDSQVTMMFWYRQQPGQSLTLIATANQGSEATYESGFVIDKFPISRPNLTFSTLTVSNMSPEDSSIYLCSVAEGALGNQPQHFGDGTRLSIL.

V and J are TRBV25-1 and TRBJ2-7; 8 bases map to TRBD1. Germline-derived CDR1 and CDR2 are MGHDK and SYGVNS. V gave up 7 bases and J gave up 4 bases; unmatched junction bases: 9. The CDR3 runs to 14 residues. CDR3 DNA: TGTGCCAGCACCGCCTCCGACAGGGGATACGAGCAGTACTTC. As protein: CASTASDRGYEQYF.

The V and J genes are TRBV7-9 and TRBJ2-1; TRBD2 matches 7 bases. From germline, CDR1 is SEHNR and CDR2 FQNEAQ (reference sequence). CDR3 length: 16 residues. Trimming at V came to 3 bases and at J to 6 bases, leaving 11 bases not matched to a gene. The chain's CDR3 is CASSFSMGGPRNEQFF. The CDR3 DNA reads as TGTGCCAGCAGCTTTTCGATGGGAGGGCCCCGCAATGAGCAGTTCTTC.

CDR3 protein: CASSLEGLAPPSSYNEQFF. CDR3 DNA sequence: TGTGCCAGCAGCTTGGAGGGACTAGCGCCCCCCAGCTCCTACAATGAGCAGTTCTTC. This sequence joins TRBV5-4 and TRBJ2-1; TRBD2 aligns across 10 bases. The CDR3 runs to 19 residues. Germline V lookup: CDR1 SGHNT, CDR2 YYREEE (reference sequence). V was clipped by 0 bases and J by 0 bases; unmatched bases: 9.

The chain is built from TRBV7-9 and TRBJ2-4; the match to TRBD1 covers 8 bases. The CDR3 length is 15 residues. Per the germline V gene, CDR1 is SEHNR and CDR2 is FQNEAQ (reference sequence). The V segment lost 3 bases and the J segment 7 bases; nucleotides outside the gene matches: 8. DNA of the CDR3: TGTGCCAGCAGCTTTATCCAGGGGGCCGGGAACATTCAGTACTTC. Residues: CASSFIQGAGNIQYF.

The chain carries TRBV28 and TRBJ2-7, with a tentative D call TRBD1 (6 bases). The V and J ends lost 4 bases and 0 bases respectively, with 10 bases between them. Germline V lookup: CDR1 MDHEN, CDR2 SYDVKM. This CDR3 is 14 amino acids long. CDR3 residues: CASSSRTASYEQYF. Here the CDR3 DNA reads TGTGCCAGCAGTTCGAGGACAGCCTCCTACGAGCAGTACTTC.

The gene calls are TRBV4-3 and TRBJ1-6; D is unresolved. Trimming pared 0 bases from V and 10 bases from J, leaving 10 bases between. Germline V lookup: CDR1 LGHNA, CDR2 YSLEER. The CDR3 runs 14 residues. CDR3 loop: CASSQDGRGSPLHF. The CDR3 DNA reads as TGCGCCAGCAGCCAAGATGGTAGAGGATCACCCCTCCACTTT.